This T cell receptor (beta chain) appears in the sequencing data of a study of molecular identifiers for immune sequencing clone quantification. Findings and caveats of the study: Jurkat TCR RNA spiked in from one cell (amid about 980,000 naive cells) was reportedly detectable.

TCRdb re-derived calls from the PCR reads in MiXCR, one entry per CDR3 protein. The data hold more than 60,000 distinct CDR3 sequences, with about a sixth observed a single time. CDR1 is MGHRA, CDR2 YSYEKL, per germline. Between the trimmed V and J ends, which lost 0 bases and 4 bases, there was a span of 9 bases. The CDR3 length is 14 residues. This clonotype was found many times. Its antigen is unknown. From roughly 20,000 to 1,000,000 sorted cells, naive CD8 libraries were generated with 10%, 30% or 50% RNA. Naive CD8 T cells were FACS-sorted by CD8+CD4-CCR7+CD45RA+ markers. This receptor was identified in a human donor in good health. Some libraries in this study had Jurkat cell RNA spiked in. Sequencing was carried out using naive CD8+ T cells from blood, with Jurkat cell RNA spiked in. Subset specified: FACS-sorted CD8+CD4-CCR7+CD45RA+ naive T cells. V usage is TRBV4-1 and J usage is TRBJ1-2; D perhaps matches TRBD1 (6 bases). The CDR3 sequence is CASSQENRAYGYTF. As DNA, the CDR3 is TGCGCCAGCAGCCAAGAGAACAGGGCCTATGGCTACACCTTC.